This T cell receptor (beta chain) originates from a study of blood T cell repertoires in COVID-19. Study overall: Acute and convalescent COVID-19 samples came from the United States, Italy and Spain. Sources were T cells, B-cell-depleted T cells, or PBMCs; the material itself was cDNA or gDNA.

Patients from Seattle were sampled longitudinally, starting during active infection. Per the original data handling: Estimation of nucleated cell counts was performed using reference gene primer amplification. Method: immunoSEQ multiplex PCR; TCRdb's copy keeps in-frame clones and lacks some. The D gene and trimming were derived from the DNA, and the V and J assignments and clone size from that table. The profile shows 310,000 or so clones, 88% of them singletons. V lost 0 bases to trimming and J lost 2 bases, with 15 bases between them. The CDR3 is 17 residues long. Per the germline V gene, CDR1 is KGHSH and CDR2 is LQKENI.

The sample consisted of peripheral blood. This chain connects TRBV18 to TRBJ2-3; no reliable D call. The clonotype originates from a woman in her 30s with COVID-19, enrolled during active disease. The CDR3: CASSPPSQAAYTDTQYF. CDR3 sequence (DNA): TGTGCCAGCTCACCACCTAGCCAAGCCGCGTACACAGATACGCAGTATTTT.